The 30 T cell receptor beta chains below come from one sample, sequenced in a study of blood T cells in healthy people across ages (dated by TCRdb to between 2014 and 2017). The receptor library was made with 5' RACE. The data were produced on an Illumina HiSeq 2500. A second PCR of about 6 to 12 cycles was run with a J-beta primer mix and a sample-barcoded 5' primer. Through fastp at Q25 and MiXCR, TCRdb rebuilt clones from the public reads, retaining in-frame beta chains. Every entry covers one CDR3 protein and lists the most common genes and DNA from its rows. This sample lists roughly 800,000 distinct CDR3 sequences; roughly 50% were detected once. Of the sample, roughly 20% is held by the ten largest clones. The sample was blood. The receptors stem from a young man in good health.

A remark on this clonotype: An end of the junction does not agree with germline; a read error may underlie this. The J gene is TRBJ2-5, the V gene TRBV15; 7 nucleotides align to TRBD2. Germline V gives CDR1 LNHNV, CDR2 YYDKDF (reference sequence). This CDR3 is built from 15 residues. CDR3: CATSSLRGDHETQYF. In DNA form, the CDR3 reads TGTGCCACCAGCAGCCTCCGGGGGGACCACGAGACCCAGTACTTC.

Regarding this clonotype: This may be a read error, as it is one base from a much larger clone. The CDR3 sequence is CASRFRGYGYTF. The CDR3 DNA follows: TGTGCCAGCAGATTCAGGGGCTATGGCTACACCTTC. The V call is TRBV12-3 or TRBV12-4, the J call TRBJ1-2, with a weak D call TRBD1 (6 bases). The length of the CDR3 is 12 residues. Deletions cut 6 bases from V and 4 bases from J, with 9 bases between.

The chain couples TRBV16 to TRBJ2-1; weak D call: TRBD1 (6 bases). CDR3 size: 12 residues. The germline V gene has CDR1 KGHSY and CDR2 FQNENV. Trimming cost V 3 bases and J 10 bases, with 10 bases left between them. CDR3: CASSHPRGEQFF. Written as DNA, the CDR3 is TGTGCCAGCAGCCACCCGAGGGGGGAGCAGTTCTTC.

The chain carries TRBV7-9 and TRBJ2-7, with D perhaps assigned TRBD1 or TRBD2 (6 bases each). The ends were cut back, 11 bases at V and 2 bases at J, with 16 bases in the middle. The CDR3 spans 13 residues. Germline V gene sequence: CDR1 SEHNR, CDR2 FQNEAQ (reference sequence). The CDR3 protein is CAGALGGPYEQYF. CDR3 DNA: TGTGCCGGAGCCTTGGGGGGCCCCTACGAGCAGTACTTC.

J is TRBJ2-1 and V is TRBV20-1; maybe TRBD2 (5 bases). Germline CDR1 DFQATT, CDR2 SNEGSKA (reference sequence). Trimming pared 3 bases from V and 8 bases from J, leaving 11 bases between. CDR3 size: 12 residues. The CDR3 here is CSARGLADEQFF. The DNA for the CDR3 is TGCAGTGCTAGGGGCCTAGCCGATGAGCAGTTCTTC.

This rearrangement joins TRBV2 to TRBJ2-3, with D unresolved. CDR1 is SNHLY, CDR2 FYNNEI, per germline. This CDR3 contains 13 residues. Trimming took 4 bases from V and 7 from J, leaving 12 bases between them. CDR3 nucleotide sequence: TGTGCCAGCAGTGCGGCAGCAACCAATACGCAGTATTTT. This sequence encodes CASSAAATNTQYF. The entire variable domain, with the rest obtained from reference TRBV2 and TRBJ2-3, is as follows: EPEVTQTPSHQVTQMGQEVILRCVPISNHLYFYWYRQILGQKVEFLVSFYNNEISEKSEIFDDQFSVERPDGSNFTLKIRSTKLEDSAMYFCASSAAATNTQYFGPGTRLTVL.

CDR3 in DNA: TGCGCCAGCAGAAGACCTGGCGGGGACTACAATGAGCAGTTCTTC. Translated: CASRRPGGDYNEQFF. J is TRBJ2-1 and V is TRBV5-1, with D perhaps TRBD2 (6 bases). From germline, CDR1 is SGHRS and CDR2 YFSETQ. Trimming left V 5 bases short and J 3 bases short, with 15 bases between. There are 15 residues in the CDR3.

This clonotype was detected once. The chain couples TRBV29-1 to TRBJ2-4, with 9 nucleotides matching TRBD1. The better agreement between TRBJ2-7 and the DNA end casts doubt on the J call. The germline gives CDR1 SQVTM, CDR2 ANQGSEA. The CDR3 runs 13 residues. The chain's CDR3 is CSVEQDRGDEQYF. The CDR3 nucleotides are TGCAGCGTTGAGCAGGACAGGGGAGACGAGCAGTACTTC.

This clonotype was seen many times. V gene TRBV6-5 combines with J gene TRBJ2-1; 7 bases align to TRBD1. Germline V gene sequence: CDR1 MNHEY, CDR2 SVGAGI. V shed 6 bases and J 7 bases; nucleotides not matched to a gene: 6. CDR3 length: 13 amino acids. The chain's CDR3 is CASSTGQTNEQFF. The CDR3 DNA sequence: TGTGCCAGCAGCACGGGACAGACGAATGAGCAGTTCTTC.

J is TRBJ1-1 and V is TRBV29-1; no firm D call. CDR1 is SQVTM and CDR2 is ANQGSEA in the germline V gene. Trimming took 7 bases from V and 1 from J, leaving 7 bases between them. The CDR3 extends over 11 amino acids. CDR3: CSGVRNTEAFF. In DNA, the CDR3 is TGCAGCGGCGTCAGGAACACTGAAGCTTTCTTT.

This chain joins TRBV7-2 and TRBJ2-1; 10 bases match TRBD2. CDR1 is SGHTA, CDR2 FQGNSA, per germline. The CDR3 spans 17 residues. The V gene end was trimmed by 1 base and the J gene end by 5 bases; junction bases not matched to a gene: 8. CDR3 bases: TGTGCCAGCAGCTTAGGGGGTGGACTAGCGGTTAACAATGAGCAGTTCTTC. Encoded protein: CASSLGGGLAVNNEQFF.

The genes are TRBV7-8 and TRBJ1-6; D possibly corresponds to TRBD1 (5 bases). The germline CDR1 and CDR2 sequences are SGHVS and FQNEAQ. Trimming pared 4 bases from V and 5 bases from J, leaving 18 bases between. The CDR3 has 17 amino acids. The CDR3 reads CASSSTQGRSDNSPLHF. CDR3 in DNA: TGTGCCAGCAGCTCGACCCAGGGCCGGAGCGATAATTCACCCCTCCACTTT.

The CDR3 DNA sequence: TGCGCCAGCAGCTCGAGACTAGCCGACAATGAGCAGTACTTC. Translation: CASSSRLADNEQYF. This sequence joins TRBV5-1 and TRBJ2-7; 7 nucleotides align to TRBD2. The CDR3 extends over 14 amino acids. V lost 3 bases to trimming and J lost 7 bases; unmatched junction nucleotides: 10. CDR1 is SGHRS, CDR2 YFSETQ, per germline.

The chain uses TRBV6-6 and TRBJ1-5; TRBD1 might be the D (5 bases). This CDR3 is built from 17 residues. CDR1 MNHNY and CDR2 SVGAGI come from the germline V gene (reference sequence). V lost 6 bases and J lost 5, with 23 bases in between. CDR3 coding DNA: TGTGCCAGCAGCCCAAGTTTAATTGACAGAGGAGATCAGCCCCAGCATTTT. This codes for CASSPSLIDRGDQPQHF.

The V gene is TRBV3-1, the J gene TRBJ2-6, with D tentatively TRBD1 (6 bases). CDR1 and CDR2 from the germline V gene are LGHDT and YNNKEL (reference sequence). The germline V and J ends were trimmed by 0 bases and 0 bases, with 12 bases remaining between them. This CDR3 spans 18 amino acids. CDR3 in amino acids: CASSQDGGQPSGANVLTF. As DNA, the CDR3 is TGTGCCAGCAGCCAAGATGGTGGACAGCCCTCTGGGGCCAACGTCCTGACTTTC. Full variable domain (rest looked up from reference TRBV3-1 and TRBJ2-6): DTAVSQTPKYLVTQMGNDKSIKCEQNLGHDTMYWYKQDSKKFLKIMFSYNNKELIINETVPNRFSPKSPDKAHLNLHINSLELGDSAVYFCASSQDGGQPSGANVLTFGAGSRLTVL.

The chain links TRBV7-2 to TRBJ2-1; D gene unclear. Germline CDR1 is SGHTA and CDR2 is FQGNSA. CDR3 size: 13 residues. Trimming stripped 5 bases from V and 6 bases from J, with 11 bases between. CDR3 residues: CASSRSYPNEQFF. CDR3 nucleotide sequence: TGTGCCAGCAGCCGCTCCTATCCCAATGAGCAGTTCTTC.

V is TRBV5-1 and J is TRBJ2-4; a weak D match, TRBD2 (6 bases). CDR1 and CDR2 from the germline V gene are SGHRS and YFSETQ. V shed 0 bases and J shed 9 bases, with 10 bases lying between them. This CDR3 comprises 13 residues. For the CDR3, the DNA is TGCGCCAGCAGCTTGGAGAGGGGAGGCATTCAGTACTTC. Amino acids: CASSLERGGIQYF. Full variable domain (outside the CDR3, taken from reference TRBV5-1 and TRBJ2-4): KAGVTQTPRYLIKTRGQQVTLSCSPISGHRSVSWYQQTPGQGLQFLFEYFSETQRNKGNFPGRFSGRQFSNSRSEMNVSTLELGDSALYLCASSLERGGIQYFGAGTRLSVL.

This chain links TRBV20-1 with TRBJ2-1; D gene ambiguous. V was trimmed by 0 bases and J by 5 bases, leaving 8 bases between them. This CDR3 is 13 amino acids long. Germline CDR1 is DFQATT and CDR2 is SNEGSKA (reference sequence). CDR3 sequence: CSARETRNNEQFF. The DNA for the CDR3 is TGCAGTGCTAGAGAGACCCGAAACAATGAGCAGTTCTTC.

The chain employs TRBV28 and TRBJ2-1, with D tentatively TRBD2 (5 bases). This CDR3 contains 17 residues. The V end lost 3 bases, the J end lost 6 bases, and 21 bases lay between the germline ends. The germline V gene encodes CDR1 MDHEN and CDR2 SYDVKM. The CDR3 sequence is CASSFPLRDFLPNEQFF. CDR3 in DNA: TGTGCCAGCAGTTTTCCCCTTCGGGATTTCCTGCCCAATGAGCAGTTCTTC.

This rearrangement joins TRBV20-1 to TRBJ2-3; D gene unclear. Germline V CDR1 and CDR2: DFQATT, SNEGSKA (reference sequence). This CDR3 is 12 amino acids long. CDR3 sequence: CSAPSRADTQYF. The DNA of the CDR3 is TGCAGCGCACCGAGCCGGGCGGATACGCAGTATTTT.

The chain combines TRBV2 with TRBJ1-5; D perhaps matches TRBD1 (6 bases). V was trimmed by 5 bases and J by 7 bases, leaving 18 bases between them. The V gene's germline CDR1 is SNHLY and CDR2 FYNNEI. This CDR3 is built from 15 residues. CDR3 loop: CASSNKGGRLQPQHF. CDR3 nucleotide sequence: TGTGCCAGCAGTAATAAGGGGGGTCGTTTACAGCCCCAGCATTTT.

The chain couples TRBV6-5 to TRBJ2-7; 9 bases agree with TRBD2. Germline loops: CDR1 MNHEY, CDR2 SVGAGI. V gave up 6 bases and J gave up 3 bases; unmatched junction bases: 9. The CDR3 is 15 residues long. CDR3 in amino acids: CASRRQTSGNYEQYF. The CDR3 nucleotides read TGTGCCAGCAGACGGCAGACTAGCGGAAACTACGAGCAGTACTTC.

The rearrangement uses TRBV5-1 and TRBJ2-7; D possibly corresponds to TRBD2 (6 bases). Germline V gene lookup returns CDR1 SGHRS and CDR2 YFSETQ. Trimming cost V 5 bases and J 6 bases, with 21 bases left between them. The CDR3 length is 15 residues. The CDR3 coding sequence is TGCGCCAGCAGTCTCGGGGACTCCAGACTCCGCGAGCAGTACTTC. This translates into CASSLGDSRLREQYF.

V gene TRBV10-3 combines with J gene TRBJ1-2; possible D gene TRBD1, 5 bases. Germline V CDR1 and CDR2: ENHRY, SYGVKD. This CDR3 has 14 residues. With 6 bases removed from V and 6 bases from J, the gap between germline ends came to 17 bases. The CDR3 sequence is CAIRGLGDGDGYTF. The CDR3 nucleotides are TGTGCCATCAGAGGGCTTGGGGACGGAGATGGCTACACCTTC.

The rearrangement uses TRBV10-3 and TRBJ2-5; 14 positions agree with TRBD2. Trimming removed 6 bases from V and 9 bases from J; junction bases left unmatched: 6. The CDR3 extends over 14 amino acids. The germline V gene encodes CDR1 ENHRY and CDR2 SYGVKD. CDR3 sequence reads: CAIRAGLAGGAQYF. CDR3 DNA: TGTGCCATCAGAGCCGGACTAGCGGGAGGCGCCCAGTACTTC.

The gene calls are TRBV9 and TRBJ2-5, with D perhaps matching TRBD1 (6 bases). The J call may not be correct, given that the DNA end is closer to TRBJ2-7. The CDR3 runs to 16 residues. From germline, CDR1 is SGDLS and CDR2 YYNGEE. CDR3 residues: CASSGSLGTNLYEQYF. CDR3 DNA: TGTGCCAGCAGCGGGTCCCTCGGGACAAACCTCTACGAGCAGTACTTC.

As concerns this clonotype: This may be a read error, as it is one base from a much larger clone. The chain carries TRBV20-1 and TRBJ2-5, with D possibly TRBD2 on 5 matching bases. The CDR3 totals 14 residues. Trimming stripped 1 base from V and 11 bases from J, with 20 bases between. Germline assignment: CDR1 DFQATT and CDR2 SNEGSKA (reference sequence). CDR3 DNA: TGCAGTGCTAGAGGTGGGAGCTTTGGGTTGGAGCAGTACTTC. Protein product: CSARGGSFGLEQYF.

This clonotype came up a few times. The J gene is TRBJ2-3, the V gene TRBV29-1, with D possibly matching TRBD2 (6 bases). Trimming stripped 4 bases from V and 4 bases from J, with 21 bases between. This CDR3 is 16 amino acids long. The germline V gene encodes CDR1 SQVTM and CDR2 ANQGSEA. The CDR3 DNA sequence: TGCAGCGTTGCTGGACTTTTGCTAGCGTCCCCAGATACGCAGTATTTT. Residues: CSVAGLLLASPDTQYF.

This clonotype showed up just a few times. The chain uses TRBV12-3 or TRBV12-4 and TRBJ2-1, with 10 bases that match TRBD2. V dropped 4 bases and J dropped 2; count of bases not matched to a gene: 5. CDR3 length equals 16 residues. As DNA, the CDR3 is TGTGCCAGCAGTTCGTTAAGCGGGGGGGCCTACAATGAGCAGTTCTTC. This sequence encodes CASSSLSGGAYNEQFF.

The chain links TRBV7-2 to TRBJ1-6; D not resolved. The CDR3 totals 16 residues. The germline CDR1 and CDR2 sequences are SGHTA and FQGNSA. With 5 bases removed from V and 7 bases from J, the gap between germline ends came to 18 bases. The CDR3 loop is CASSLPGFPGNSPLHF. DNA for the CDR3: TGTGCCAGCAGCCTGCCGGGCTTCCCAGGAAATTCACCCCTCCACTTT. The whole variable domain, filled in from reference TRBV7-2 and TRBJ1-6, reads GAGVSQSPSNKVTEKGKDVELRCDPISGHTALYWYRQSLGQGLEFLIYFQGNSAPDKSGLPSDRFSAERTGGSVSTLTIQRTQQEDSAVYLCASSLPGFPGNSPLHFGNGTRLTVT.